This T cell receptor (beta chain) was sequenced during a study of T cell responses to AZD1222 COVID-19 vaccine. About the research overall: Some second doses came at about 4 weeks and others at about 12 weeks; these were pooled. General study results and limits: The donor group comprised mostly white British people and more females; the analysis possibly underestimated clonal diversity. Only five to seven AZD1222 recipients tested seropositive at baseline. Spike-specific TCRs gained breadth and depth after people received two AZD1222 doses.

The table came from immunoSEQ multiplex PCR; TCRdb's copy has only in-frame clones and leaves some out. The sample records over 85,000 clones, around 80% being singletons. Note on this clone: Its specificity is unknown.

Germline V gene lookup returns CDR1 SEHNR and CDR2 FQNEAQ (reference sequence). The CDR3 totals 15 residues. The trim removed 5 bases at V and 1 base at J, leaving 2 bases unmatched. Sequenced material: peripheral blood, taken on day 0 of AZD1222 vaccination. V gene TRBV7-9 combines with J gene TRBJ2-1; 10 bases fit TRBD1. The TCR comes from an adult in good health. The CDR3 here is CASSTGQGSYNEQFF. The CDR3 bases are TGTGCCAGCAGCACGGGACAGGGGTCCTACAATGAGCAGTTCTTC.